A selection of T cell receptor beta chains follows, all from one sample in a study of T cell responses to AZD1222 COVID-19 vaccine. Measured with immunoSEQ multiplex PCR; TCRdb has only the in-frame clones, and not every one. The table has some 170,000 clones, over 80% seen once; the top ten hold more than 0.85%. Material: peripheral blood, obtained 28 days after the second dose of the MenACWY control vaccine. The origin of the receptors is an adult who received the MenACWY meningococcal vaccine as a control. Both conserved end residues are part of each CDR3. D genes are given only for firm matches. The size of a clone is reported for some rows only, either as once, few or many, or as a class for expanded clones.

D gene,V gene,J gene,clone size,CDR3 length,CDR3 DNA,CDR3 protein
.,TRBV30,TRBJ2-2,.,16,TGTGCCTGGAGTGTCAGGTCGCAGGGCAGGACCGGGGAGCTGTTTTTT,CAWSVRSQGRTGELFF
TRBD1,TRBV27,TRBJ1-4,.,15,TGTGCCAGCAGTCCCTTGACAGGGGCTAATGAAAAACTGTTTTTT,CASSPLTGANEKLFF
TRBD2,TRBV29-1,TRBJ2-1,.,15,TGCAGCGTTGCGGGACTAGGGGCCACCTACAATGAGCAGTTCTTC,CSVAGLGATYNEQFF
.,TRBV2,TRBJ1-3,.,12,TGTGCCATCTACGACAGGGGAAACACCATATATTTT,CAIYDRGNTIYF
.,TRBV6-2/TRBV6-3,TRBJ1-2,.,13,TGTGCCAGCAGTTACGAAGGAGGGTATGGCTACACCTTC,CASSYEGGYGYTF
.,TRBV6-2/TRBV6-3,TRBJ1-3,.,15,TGTGCCAGCAGTTACATACGACAGTCGAGAAACACCATATATTTT,CASSYIRQSRNTIYF
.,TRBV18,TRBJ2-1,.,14,TGTGCCAGCTCACATCCAAGTCGGCCCAATGAGCAGTTCTTC,CASSHPSRPNEQFF
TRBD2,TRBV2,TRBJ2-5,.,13,TGTGCCAGCAGACGGGGGGAACAAGAGACCCAGTACTTC,CASRRGEQETQYF
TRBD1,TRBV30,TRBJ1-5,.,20,TGTGCCTGGAGTTTATGGACAGGGGACGCTTTGGGGTATAGCAATCAGCCCCAGCATTTT,CAWSLWTGDALGYSNQPQHF
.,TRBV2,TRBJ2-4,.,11,TGTGCCAGCAGTGAAGCGAACATTCAGTACTTC,CASSEANIQYF
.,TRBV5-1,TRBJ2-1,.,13,TGCGCCAGCAGCTACCAGGGAACCAATGAGCAGTTCTTC,CASSYQGTNEQFF
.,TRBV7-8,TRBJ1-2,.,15,TGTGCCAGCAGCCGAGGGTCGGCCACTAGCTATGGCTACACCTTC,CASSRGSATSYGYTF
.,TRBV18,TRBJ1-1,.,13,TGTGCCACGTCCGACAGCCGGAACACTGAAGCTTTCTTT,CATSDSRNTEAFF
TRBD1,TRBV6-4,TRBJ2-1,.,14,TGTGCCAGCAGTGCTGGACAGGGTGGCCTTGAGCAGTTCTTC,CASSAGQGGLEQFF
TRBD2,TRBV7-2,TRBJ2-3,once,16,TGTGCCAGCAGCATACTAGCGGGGGGGCGGCCAGATACGCAGTATTTT,CASSILAGGRPDTQYF
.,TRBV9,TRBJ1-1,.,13,TGTGCCAGCAGCGTAAGACTGAACACTGAAGCTTTCTTT,CASSVRLNTEAFF
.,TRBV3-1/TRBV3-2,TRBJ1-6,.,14,TGTGCCAACAGCCAAGACGGGGGGCGATCACCCCTCCACTTT,CANSQDGGRSPLHF
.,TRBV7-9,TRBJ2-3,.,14,TGTGCCAGCAGCTTAATGAGCCCTAAAGCTACGCAGTATTTT,CASSLMSPKATQYF
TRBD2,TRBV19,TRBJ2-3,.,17,TGTGCCAGTAGTATGACTAGCGGACTTCTTCTCGCAGATACGCAGTATTTT,CASSMTSGLLLADTQYF
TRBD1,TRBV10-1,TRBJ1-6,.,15,TGCGCCAGCTCCGCCCGGACAGGGGATAATTCACCCCTCCACTTT,CASSARTGDNSPLHF